This T cell receptor (beta chain) was recorded in a study of blood T cell repertoires in COVID-19. Study-wide background: COVID-19 samples, acute and convalescent, were from the United States, Italy and Spain. Nucleic acid was either cDNA or gDNA, and it came from T cells, B-cell-depleted T cells, or PBMCs.

In the original workflow: It was from reference gene primer amplification that nucleated cell counts were estimated. Repertoires were generated with immunoSEQ multiplex PCR, while TCRdb's copy carries only in-frame clones and drops some. V, J and clone size reflect that table, while D and trimming were determined from the DNA. The table shows roughly 77,000 clones, with around 90% occurring only once. Germline CDR1 and CDR2: SNHLY and FYNNEI. Trimming took off 3 bases at V and 1 base at J, with 13 bases between the two ends. The CDR3 has 15 residues. This chain connects TRBV2 to TRBJ2-7; D is uncertain. The receptor was derived from a man aged 50 to 60 with active COVID-19. Sequences were obtained from peripheral blood. This CDR3 reads CASSEVLSTSYEQYF. The DNA for the CDR3 is TGTGCCAGCAGTGAGGTCCTCTCCACTTCCTACGAGCAGTACTTC.